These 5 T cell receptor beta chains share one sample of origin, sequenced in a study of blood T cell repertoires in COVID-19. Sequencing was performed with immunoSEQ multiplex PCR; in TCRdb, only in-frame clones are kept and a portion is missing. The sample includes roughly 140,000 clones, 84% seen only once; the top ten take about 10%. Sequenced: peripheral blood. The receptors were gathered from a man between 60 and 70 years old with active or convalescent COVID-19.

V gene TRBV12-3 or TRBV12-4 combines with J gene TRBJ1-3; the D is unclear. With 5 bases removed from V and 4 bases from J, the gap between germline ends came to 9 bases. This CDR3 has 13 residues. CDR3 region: CASSLIWGNTIYF. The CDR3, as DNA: TGTGCCAGCAGTCTAATTTGGGGAAACACCATATATTTT.

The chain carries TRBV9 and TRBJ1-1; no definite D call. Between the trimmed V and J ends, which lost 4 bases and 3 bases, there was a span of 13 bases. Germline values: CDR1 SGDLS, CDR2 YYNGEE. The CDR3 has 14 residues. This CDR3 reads CASSPGAGDTEAFF. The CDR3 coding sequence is TGTGCCAGCAGCCCGGGAGCCGGGGACACTGAAGCTTTCTTT.

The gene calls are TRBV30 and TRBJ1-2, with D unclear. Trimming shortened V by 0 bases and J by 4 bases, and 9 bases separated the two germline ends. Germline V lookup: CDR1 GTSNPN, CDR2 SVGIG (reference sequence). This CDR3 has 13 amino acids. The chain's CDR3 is CAWSVLRVYGYTF. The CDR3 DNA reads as TGTGCCTGGAGTGTACTGAGGGTCTATGGCTACACCTTC.

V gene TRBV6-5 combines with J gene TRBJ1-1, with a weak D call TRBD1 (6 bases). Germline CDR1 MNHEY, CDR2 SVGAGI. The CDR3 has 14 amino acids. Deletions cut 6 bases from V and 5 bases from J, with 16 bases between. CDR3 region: CASSDRSLGTEAFF. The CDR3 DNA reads TGTGCCAGCAGCGACAGGTCTTTGGGGACTGAAGCTTTCTTT.

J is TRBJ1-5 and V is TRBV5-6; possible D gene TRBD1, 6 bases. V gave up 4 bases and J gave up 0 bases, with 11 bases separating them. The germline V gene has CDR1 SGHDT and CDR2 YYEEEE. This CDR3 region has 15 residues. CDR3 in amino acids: CASSHRVYSNQPQHF. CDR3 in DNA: TGTGCCAGCAGCCACAGGGTTTATAGCAATCAGCCCCAGCATTTT.